The clone carrying this TCR beta chain was counted between two and nine times. Its cognate antigen is unknown. The CDR3 length is 15 residues. Looked up from germline, CDR1 is MGHDK and CDR2 is SYGVNS. J was trimmed by 5 bases and V by 6 bases; bases with no gene match: 9. These data come from a study of cytomegalovirus exposure and HLA in healthy donors. Notes on the study in general: Earlier analysis looked at TCR beta V segments, and most were productive about 87% or about 30% of the time. Several of the most significant clusters were apparently associated with common viral pathogens in a later analysis. For most TCR sequences rarity was the rule, although some public TCRs occurred in many donors.

It was with 60 Vbeta and 13 Jbeta primers that the PCR ran. Libraries were prepared by immunoSEQ multiplex PCR; TCRdb keeps only in-frame clonotypes and omits some of them. This sample carries under 130,000 clones, 60% to 85% of them seen once, and the ten largest clones take approximately 4%. Sample: PBMCs. The chain combines TRBV25-1 with TRBJ2-5; 10 bases match TRBD1. The TCR was taken from a man in his fifties in good health and CMV-seropositive. The CDR3 sequence is CASSPMTGGPETQYF. In DNA, the CDR3 is TGTGCCAGCAGCCCTATGACAGGGGGCCCGGAGACCCAGTACTTC.